Following are 28 T cell receptor beta chains from one sample sequenced in a study of cytomegalovirus exposure and HLA in healthy donors. Researchers ran the PCR with 60 Vbeta and 13 Jbeta primers. The data were produced by immunoSEQ multiplex PCR, yet TCRdb's version contains in-frame clones alone and is incomplete. Of under 250,000 clones listed, around 80% are singletons. Source material: PBMCs. All receptors come from a man aged 45-60 years in good health and CMV-seronegative.

The rearrangement links TRBV5-1 to TRBJ1-2, with 10 bases aligning to TRBD1. After removal of 0 bases from V and 4 bases from J, the junction contained 3 bases not matched to a gene. This CDR3 comprises 15 residues. Germline values: CDR1 SGHRS, CDR2 YFSETQ. The CDR3 DNA follows: TGCGCCAGCAGCTTGGGGGGACAGGGGTCCTATGGCTACACCTTC. Protein product: CASSLGGQGSYGYTF.

This sequence joins TRBV27 and TRBJ2-3; D is possibly TRBD1 (6 bases). Germline CDR1 and CDR2: MNHEY and SMNVEV (reference sequence). CDR3 length: 14 amino acids. V gave up 3 bases and J gave up 2 bases, with 9 bases separating them. The DNA of the CDR3 is TGTGCCAGCAGTTTTCAGGGGATCACAGATACGCAGTATTTT. This translates into CASSFQGITDTQYF.

This sequence joins TRBV12-5 and TRBJ2-7; 11 nucleotides align to TRBD1. Germline V gives CDR1 LGHNT, CDR2 FRNRAP. The V segment lost 5 bases and the J segment 4 bases; nucleotides outside the gene matches: 7. CDR3 size: 15 residues. CDR3 sequence reads: CASGAPGQGEYEQYF. For the CDR3, the DNA is TGTGCTAGTGGTGCCCCGGGACAGGGGGAATACGAGCAGTACTTC. The full variable domain, with the rest looked up from reference TRBV12-5 and TRBJ2-7, is DARVTQTPRHKVTEMGQEVTMRCQPILGHNTVFWYRQTMMQGLELLAYFRNRAPLDDSGMPKDRFSAEMPDATLATLKIQPSEPRDSAVYFCASGAPGQGEYEQYFGPGTRLTVT.

CDR3 coding DNA: TGTGCCATCAGCCTCGGGACAGGTCACTATGGCTACACCTTC. Its protein is CAISLGTGHYGYTF. The gene calls are TRBV10-3 and TRBJ1-2, with TRBD1 matching over 8 bases. V trimming: 6 bases; J trimming: 3 bases; junction bases outside the gene matches: 6. The CDR3 runs 14 residues. The germline CDR1 and CDR2 sequences are ENHRY and SYGVKD.

The J gene is TRBJ2-2, the V gene TRBV7-3, with a tentative D call TRBD1 (6 bases). V was shortened by 3 bases and J by 0 bases, with 11 bases between the two germline ends. Germline V lookup: CDR1 SGHTA, CDR2 FQGTGA. This CDR3 contains 16 residues. The CDR3 nucleotides are TGTGCCAGCAGCTTGGTGGGGGCGGCGAACACCGGGGAGCTGTTTTTT. Translating gives CASSLVGAANTGELFF.

There are a few counts of this clone. The chain uses TRBV30 and TRBJ2-7, with 7 bases that match TRBD2. This CDR3 contains 18 residues. The ends lost 5 bases at V and 3 bases at J; junction bases unmatched: 22. Germline assignment: CDR1 GTSNPN and CDR2 SVGIG (reference sequence). CDR3 protein: CAWAQRPILGLVNYEQYF. The CDR3 DNA follows: TGTGCCTGGGCCCAACGGCCAATTCTAGGACTAGTTAACTACGAGCAGTACTTC.

V is TRBV27 and J is TRBJ2-4; D might be TRBD2 (5 bases). Germline CDR1 and CDR2: MNHEY and SMNVEV (reference sequence). V lost 5 bases to trimming and J lost 0 bases, with 11 bases between them. This CDR3 is 15 amino acids long. CDR3 coding DNA: TGTGCCAGCAGTCCCCGCGGACTAGCCAAAAACATTCAGTACTTC. It codes for CASSPRGLAKNIQYF.

In its sample, this clone was seen a few times. V gene TRBV5-1 combines with J gene TRBJ2-7, with 7 bases fitting TRBD2. Germline V lookup: CDR1 SGHRS, CDR2 YFSETQ. This CDR3 has 14 amino acids. V lost 3 bases to trimming and J lost 7 bases; unmatched junction nucleotides: 10. Here the CDR3 reads CASSSQGGVFEQYF. The CDR3 bases are TGCGCCAGCAGCTCTCAGGGAGGGGTGTTTGAGCAGTACTTC.

This rearrangement joins TRBV6-6 to TRBJ2-2; no reliable D call. This CDR3 has 11 amino acids. CDR1 MNHNY and CDR2 SVGAGI come from the germline V gene (reference sequence). V shed 6 bases and J shed 4 bases, with 3 bases lying between them. The CDR3 DNA follows: TGTGCCAGCAGCTTCACCGGGGAGCTGTTTTTT. Amino acids: CASSFTGELFF.

This clone occurred a few times. This chain uses TRBV5-1 with TRBJ1-3; TRBD1 might be the D (5 bases). This CDR3 contains 16 residues. V lost 3 bases and J 0 bases, leaving 13 bases between the germline ends. In germline, CDR1 is SGHRS, CDR2 YFSETQ. CDR3 nucleotides: TGCGCCAGCAGCTGGGCGGACACAAGCTCTGGAAACACCATATATTTT. This translates into CASSWADTSSGNTIYF.

This chain joins TRBV19 and TRBJ2-2; 7 bases are a match to TRBD1. V lost 6 bases to trimming and J lost 1 base; unmatched junction nucleotides: 5. CDR1 is LNHDA, CDR2 SQIVND, per germline (reference sequence). The length of the CDR3 is 15 residues. The CDR3 DNA is TGTGCCAGTAGGACGGACAGGTTGAACACCGGGGAGCTGTTTTTT. This translates into CASRTDRLNTGELFF.

The J gene is TRBJ2-7, the V gene TRBV5-4; 9 nucleotides align to TRBD2. The CDR3 has 15 amino acids. The germline V gene has CDR1 SGHNT and CDR2 YYREEE (reference sequence). V was clipped by 4 bases and J by 0 bases; unmatched bases: 5. The CDR3 DNA follows: TGTGCCAGCAGCCCGCTAGCGGGAAACTCCTACGAGCAGTACTTC. Its protein is CASSPLAGNSYEQYF.

This chain connects TRBV15 to TRBJ2-7; D might be TRBD1 (6 bases). Germline V gene sequence: CDR1 LNHNV, CDR2 YYDKDF (reference sequence). The CDR3 runs 14 residues. Between the trimmed V and J ends, which lost 3 bases and 6 bases, there was a span of 15 bases. The CDR3 DNA reads as TGTGCCACCAGCAGGGTATTGACAGGCTCCGAGCAGTACTTC. Translating it yields CATSRVLTGSEQYF.

This clone was recorded once. The chain combines TRBV4-1 with TRBJ1-1; tentatively, D is TRBD1 (5 bases). This CDR3 is 15 amino acids long. The ends were cut back, 1 base at V and 4 bases at J, with 13 bases in the middle. From germline, CDR1 is MGHRA and CDR2 YSYEKL. CDR3 sequence (DNA): TGCGCCAGCAGCCAAGTATTAGGGAGGGGCACTGAAGCTTTCTTT. This translates into CASSQVLGRGTEAFF.

This chain links TRBV5-4 with TRBJ1-4, with a possible D match to TRBD1 (6 bases). Trimming took 4 bases from V and 0 from J, leaving 10 bases between them. Germline V gives CDR1 SGHNT, CDR2 YYREEE (reference sequence). This CDR3 comprises 15 residues. The CDR3 sequence is CASSGGQTTNEKLFF. Written as DNA, the CDR3 is TGTGCCAGCAGCGGCGGACAGACAACTAATGAAAAACTGTTTTTT.

The rearrangement joins TRBV9 to TRBJ2-2; D is ambiguous. The V end lost 3 bases, the J end lost 3 bases, and 3 bases lay between the germline ends. CDR1 and CDR2 from the germline V gene are SGDLS and YYNGEE. The CDR3 sequence is 12 residues long. CDR3 sequence reads: CASSAYTGELFF. CDR3 DNA: TGTGCCAGCAGCGCCTACACCGGGGAGCTGTTTTTT.

The gene calls are TRBV28 and TRBJ2-3; the match to TRBD2 covers 11 bases. The length of the CDR3 is 14 residues. Unmatched junction bases numbered 6, after V lost 10 bases and J lost 3 bases. The germline CDR1 and CDR2 sequences are MDHEN and SYDVKM. The chain's CDR3 is CATSVAGGTDTQYF. The CDR3 coding sequence is TGTGCCACCTCAGTAGCGGGAGGGACAGATACGCAGTATTTT.

This clone was recorded only once. This chain uses TRBV7-2 with TRBJ2-2; 15 nucleotides line up with TRBD2. CDR1 and CDR2 from the germline V gene are SGHTA and FQGNSA. The V and J ends lost 5 bases and 5 bases, in that order; junction bases with no gene match: 6. The CDR3 extends over 17 amino acids. CDR3 nucleotides: TGTGCCAGCAGCCCTCGGACTAGCGGGAGGGCTACCGGGGAGCTGTTTTTT. This codes for CASSPRTSGRATGELFF. Together with reference TRBV7-2 and TRBJ2-2, the CDR3 gives the full variable domain: GAGVSQSPSNKVTEKGKDVELRCDPISGHTALYWYRQSLGQGLEFLIYFQGNSAPDKSGLPSDRFSAERTGGSVSTLTIQRTQQEDSAVYLCASSPRTSGRATGELFFGEGSRLTVL.

The genes are TRBV18 and TRBJ2-5; 11 nucleotides align to TRBD2. Germline V gives CDR1 KGHSH, CDR2 LQKENI. After removal of 4 bases from V and 2 bases from J, the junction contained 3 bases not matched to a gene. This CDR3 is 15 amino acids long. CDR3 bases: TGTGCCAGCTCACTGACTAGCGGGAAGCAAGAGACCCAGTACTTC. It specifies CASSLTSGKQETQYF.

The chain combines TRBV28 with TRBJ2-5, with 7 positions matching TRBD2. The CDR3 has 14 residues. Germline V gene lookup returns CDR1 MDHEN and CDR2 SYDVKM. V lost 7 bases and J lost 5; bases outside the gene matches: 10. The DNA of the CDR3 is TGTGCCAGCACCCTGGGGGGGGGAGGGGAGACCCAGTACTTC. Its protein product is CASTLGGGGETQYF.

The gene calls are TRBV6-5 and TRBJ1-2, with D possibly being TRBD1 (6 bases). This CDR3 has 13 amino acids. CDR1 MNHEY and CDR2 SVGAGI come from the germline V gene. V was trimmed by 6 bases and J by 7 bases, leaving 15 bases between them. The chain's CDR3 is CASRRGSTPGYTF. DNA of the CDR3: TGTGCCAGCAGGAGGGGGTCAACCCCTGGCTACACCTTC.

The rearrangement links TRBV4-1 to TRBJ1-5; 7 bases match TRBD1. Germline V gene sequence: CDR1 MGHRA, CDR2 YSYEKL. The CDR3 is 14 amino acids. V dropped 4 bases and J dropped 8; count of bases not matched to a gene: 8. The CDR3: CASSPRQGREPQHF. The CDR3 nucleotides are TGCGCCAGCAGCCCAAGACAGGGTCGGGAGCCCCAGCATTTT.

This clone showed up just once. This chain links TRBV4-1 with TRBJ1-6; a weak D match, TRBD1 (5 bases). Germline V gene sequence: CDR1 MGHRA, CDR2 YSYEKL. Trimming pared 8 bases from V and 7 bases from J, leaving 24 bases between. The CDR3 has 17 amino acids. The CDR3 DNA reads TGCGCCAGCTCCCCCGGTCAGGGAGGATCTCTAAATTCACCCCTCCACTTT. Translation gives CASSPGQGGSLNSPLHF.

V and J are TRBV25-1 and TRBJ2-5, with a possible D match to TRBD2 (5 bases). In germline, CDR1 is MGHDK, CDR2 SYGVNS. This CDR3 is built from 16 residues. The V gene lost 2 bases and the J gene lost 4 bases, with 17 bases spanning the gap. The CDR3 spells CASSETGKGMGETQYF. The CDR3 nucleotides read TGTGCCAGCAGTGAAACCGGGAAAGGGATGGGAGAGACCCAGTACTTC.

The chain joins TRBV4-2 to TRBJ2-4; 8 bases match TRBD1. Germline V CDR1 and CDR2: LGHNA, YNFKEQ. V trimming: 2 bases; J trimming: 3 bases; junction bases outside the gene matches: 12. The CDR3 is made up of 18 amino acids. The CDR3 bases are TGTGCCAGCAGCCAACACGCCCAGCAGGGGGCGGTCAAAAACATTCAGTACTTC. It translates to CASSQHAQQGAVKNIQYF.

The V call is TRBV7-3, the J call TRBJ2-7; D might be TRBD2 (6 bases). CDR1 SGHTA and CDR2 FQGTGA come from the germline V gene. This CDR3 spans 14 amino acids. The V end was cut by 1 base, the J end by 6 bases, with 13 bases between. DNA of the CDR3: TGTGCCAGCAGCTTAATTGGGGGGAAAGGCGAGCAGTACTTC. The encoded protein is CASSLIGGKGEQYF.

The rearrangement links TRBV7-9 to TRBJ1-2, with a tentative D call TRBD1 (6 bases). The V and J ends lost 5 bases and 4 bases respectively, with 8 bases between them. Germline lookup yields CDR1 SEHNR and CDR2 FQNEAQ (reference sequence). This CDR3 region has 12 residues. The CDR3 DNA reads TGTGCCAGCAGCAACAGGGCCTATGGCTACACCTTC. Its protein is CASSNRAYGYTF.

CDR3 in amino acids: CAISGNSLAVNEQYF. The CDR3 DNA reads as TGTGCCATCAGTGGAAACAGCCTGGCCGTTAACGAGCAGTACTTC. The rearrangement joins TRBV10-3 to TRBJ2-7; D gene ambiguous. The CDR3 has 15 residues. Trimming cost V 4 bases and J 5 bases, with 18 bases left between them. Germline assignment: CDR1 ENHRY and CDR2 SYGVKD.